This record covers a single T cell receptor (beta chain). This sample is drawn from a study of T cell responses to AZD1222 COVID-19 vaccine. V trimming: 7 bases; J trimming: 2 bases; junction bases outside the gene matches: 5. The CDR3 loop spans 13 amino acids. Profiling relied on immunoSEQ multiplex PCR, and the TCRdb table lists in-frame clones only, not all of them. The sample includes fewer than 100,000 clones, roughly 88% of them seen just once. This sequence originates from an adult who received the AZD1222 COVID-19 vaccine. The sequenced sample was peripheral blood, obtained 28 days after the second AZD1222 dose. The V call is TRBV12-3 or TRBV12-4, the J call TRBJ2-7; 7 bases are shared with TRBD2. The CDR3 DNA follows: TGTGCCAGCACCAGCGGGGCCACCTACGAGCAGTACTTC. Translation gives CASTSGATYEQYF.